Following are 25 T cell receptor beta chains from one sample sequenced in a study of blood T cell repertoires in COVID-19. Only in-frame clones appear in the TCRdb table, and some are missing; sequencing was by immunoSEQ multiplex PCR. The profile covers some 120,000 clones, with roughly 91% appearing a single time and 1.5% taken by the ten largest. The sequencing sample was made of peripheral blood. Receptors were obtained from a human donor in a cohort sampled during active COVID-19.

This clone came up once. This chain uses TRBV4-2 with TRBJ1-2, with 7 bases aligning to TRBD1. V lost 2 bases, J lost 7 bases, and 7 bases stayed unmatched. CDR3 length: 14 residues. Germline loops: CDR1 LGHNA, CDR2 YNFKEQ. CDR3 sequence reads: CASSQLTGQSGYTF. The CDR3 nucleotides read TGTGCCAGCAGCCAATTGACAGGGCAAAGTGGCTACACCTTC.

The chain is built from TRBV12-3 or TRBV12-4 and TRBJ1-5, with D perhaps matching TRBD1 (5 bases). V lost 2 bases, J lost 6 bases, and 8 bases lay in between. The CDR3 has 13 amino acids. CDR3 protein: CASSLYQGQPQHF. The CDR3 DNA follows: TGTGCCAGCAGTTTATATCAGGGTCAGCCCCAGCATTTT.

The V call is TRBV10-3, the J call TRBJ2-1; no clear D. In germline, CDR1 is ENHRY, CDR2 SYGVKD. The V end lost 3 bases, the J end lost 7 bases, and 4 bases lay between the germline ends. The CDR3 has 11 residues. Written as DNA, the CDR3 is TGTGCCATCAGTGACCCTAATGAGCAGTTCTTC. Translation gives CAISDPNEQFF.

The gene calls are TRBV23-1 and TRBJ1-1; D may be TRBD1 (5 bases). TRBV23-1 is known as an ORF, though its function is uncertain. The CDR3 sequence is 15 residues long. Trimming left V 1 base short and J 1 base short, with 10 bases between. The CDR3, as DNA: TGCGCCAGCAGTCAATGTCCTCAGGGGAACACTGAAGCTTTCTTT. Translated: CASSQCPQGNTEAFF.

This chain uses TRBV28 with TRBJ2-1; D is perhaps TRBD2 (6 bases). CDR3 size: 17 residues. Germline V gene lookup returns CDR1 MDHEN and CDR2 SYDVKM. V was pared by 3 bases and J by 0 bases, with 15 bases between. This chain's CDR3 is CASSLEGTWGSYNEQFF. For the CDR3, the DNA is TGTGCCAGCAGTTTGGAGGGGACTTGGGGCTCCTACAATGAGCAGTTCTTC.

Only one count was recorded for this clone. This chain links TRBV29-1 with TRBJ1-5, with 7 bases matching TRBD1. Germline V lookup: CDR1 SQVTM, CDR2 ANQGSEA. CDR3 length: 14 residues. J lost 2 bases, V lost 6 bases, and 7 bases had no gene match. In DNA form, the CDR3 reads TGCAGCGTCGGACCCGGGACAGGCAATCAGCCCCAGCATTTT. It codes for CSVGPGTGNQPQHF.

This clone was counted a few times. The rearrangement uses TRBV29-1 and TRBJ2-1; D is unresolved. The length of the CDR3 is 13 residues. The V gene's germline CDR1 is SQVTM and CDR2 ANQGSEA. Trimming pared 4 bases from V and 0 bases from J, leaving 7 bases between. CDR3 protein: CSVVPSSYNEQFF. CDR3 bases: TGCAGCGTTGTCCCCAGCTCCTACAATGAGCAGTTCTTC.

V gene TRBV6-5 combines with J gene TRBJ2-1; D is undetermined. V was pared by 0 bases and J by 3 bases, with 12 bases between. The CDR3 covers 16 residues. Germline values: CDR1 MNHEY, CDR2 SVGAGI. The CDR3 sequence is CASSYSTVALYNEQFF. The CDR3 nucleotides read TGTGCCAGCAGTTACTCCACCGTGGCCCTCTACAATGAGCAGTTCTTC.

In its sample, this clone was seen once. The V call is TRBV18, the J call TRBJ1-5, with D maybe TRBD1 (6 bases). Per the germline V gene, CDR1 is KGHSH and CDR2 is LQKENI. This CDR3 region has 15 residues. V lost 6 bases and J lost 3, with 15 bases in between. CDR3 coding DNA: TGTGCCAGCTCCCTCGGTACAGGGACCAATCAGCCCCAGCATTTT. It yields the protein CASSLGTGTNQPQHF.

The chain joins TRBV7-6 to TRBJ2-1; D is perhaps TRBD2 (5 bases). Trimming took off 1 base at V and 0 bases at J, with 13 bases between the two ends. This CDR3 is built from 17 residues. Germline CDR1 SGHVS, CDR2 FNYEAQ. The DNA of the CDR3 is TGTGCCAGCAGCTTAGATGCGGGTTACACCTCCTACAATGAGCAGTTCTTC. Residues: CASSLDAGYTSYNEQFF. The complete variable domain, with remaining parts taken from reference TRBV7-6 and TRBJ2-1, reads GAGVSQSPRYKVTKRGQDVALRCDPISGHVSLYWYRQALGQGPEFLTYFNYEAQQDKSGLPNDRFSAERPEGSISTLTIQRTEQRDSAMYRCASSLDAGYTSYNEQFFGPGTRLTVL.

The chain couples TRBV5-1 to TRBJ2-3, with unresolved D. Germline CDR1 SGHRS, CDR2 YFSETQ. This CDR3 has 16 residues. V was clipped by 5 bases and J by 2 bases, with 18 bases between them. The CDR3 nucleotides read TGCGCCAGCAGTCCACTGGCGGTCGCCACCACAGATACGCAGTATTTT. This translates into CASSPLAVATTDTQYF.

The CDR3 nucleotides read TGTGCCAGCTCACCGTGGGACAGGGGGCACGGGGAGCTGTTTTTT. Protein: CASSPWDRGHGELFF. This sequence joins TRBV18 and TRBJ2-2, with TRBD1 matching over 12 bases. The V gene end was trimmed by 3 bases and the J gene end by 7 bases; junction bases not matched to a gene: 3. In germline, CDR1 is KGHSH, CDR2 LQKENI. CDR3 length: 15 amino acids.

DNA for the CDR3: TGCGCCAGCAGCTTGGAGCCGGGGGAGAAAGGGTCACCCCTCCACTTT. Its translation: CASSLEPGEKGSPLHF. This chain links TRBV5-1 with TRBJ1-6, with TRBD1 as a possible D gene (5 bases). Deletions cut 0 bases from V and 10 bases from J, with 17 bases between. The CDR3 totals 16 residues. In germline, CDR1 is SGHRS, CDR2 YFSETQ.

J is TRBJ2-3 and V is TRBV5-1; tentatively, D is TRBD2 (5 bases). V lost 3 bases and J lost 1, with 9 bases in between. In germline, CDR1 is SGHRS, CDR2 YFSETQ. The CDR3 runs 14 residues. This CDR3 is CASSSGKGTDTQYF. In DNA, the CDR3 is TGCGCCAGCAGCTCCGGGAAGGGCACAGATACGCAGTATTTT.

This chain joins TRBV3-1 (or the pseudogene TRBV3-2) and TRBJ2-7, with 10 bases fitting TRBD2. V trimming: 4 bases; J trimming: 4 bases; junction bases outside the gene matches: 4. CDR1 and CDR2 from the germline V gene are LGHDT and YNNKEL (reference sequence). This CDR3 is 14 amino acids long. DNA for the CDR3: TGTGCCAGCAGCCCGGGACTAGCGACATACGAGCAGTACTTC. Its protein is CASSPGLATYEQYF.

The chain recombines TRBV6-1 with TRBJ2-7, with 10 bases that match TRBD2. The CDR3 covers 17 residues. Germline values: CDR1 MNHNS, CDR2 SASEGT. V was pared by 2 bases and J by 4 bases, with 11 bases of the junction left unmatched. The DNA for the CDR3 is TGTGCCAGCAGTGAATCTCCGCCTAGCGGGGGTTATTACGAGCAGTACTTC. Its protein is CASSESPPSGGYYEQYF.

The CDR3 loop reads CASSSTDREETQYF. In DNA, the CDR3 is TGTGCCAGCAGCTCAACCGACAGGGAGGAGACCCAGTACTTC. The chain has TRBV7-9 and TRBJ2-5; TRBD1 agrees at 7 bases. CDR1 and CDR2 (germline): SEHNR, FQNEAQ (reference sequence). The CDR3 sequence is 14 residues long. V dropped 4 bases and J dropped 5; count of bases not matched to a gene: 7.

The gene calls are TRBV6-2 or TRBV6-3 and TRBJ2-1; 7 bases match TRBD2. The CDR3 length is 16 residues. Unmatched junction bases numbered 11, after V lost 6 bases and J lost 3 bases. Per the germline V gene, CDR1 is MNHEY and CDR2 is SVGEGT. The CDR3: CASSLEGDYLYNEQFF. The CDR3 nucleotides read TGTGCCAGCAGCCTAGAAGGGGACTACCTCTACAATGAGCAGTTCTTC.

This clone is a singleton in its sample. V is TRBV11-3 and J is TRBJ2-3, with 8 bases matching TRBD2. Germline V gives CDR1 SGHNT, CDR2 YENEEA. The CDR3 runs to 16 residues. The J segment lost 5 bases and the V segment lost 5 bases, leaving 12 bases of the junction unmatched. CDR3 coding DNA: TGTGCCAGCAGCCTCCGGGGCGGGGGGCCTGGAGATACGCAGTATTTT. Translation: CASSLRGGGPGDTQYF.

This chain links TRBV13 with TRBJ2-2; unclear D gene. Germline V gene data show CDR1 as PRHDT and CDR2 as FYEKMQ (reference sequence). The V gene lost 5 bases and the J gene lost 6 bases, with 7 bases spanning the gap. This CDR3 has 12 amino acids. This CDR3 reads CASSLRSGELFF. In DNA, the CDR3 is TGTGCCAGCAGCCTCCGGTCCGGGGAGCTGTTTTTT.

This clone has a single count. This sequence joins TRBV28 and TRBJ2-5; D call uncertain. The germline V gene has CDR1 MDHEN and CDR2 SYDVKM. This CDR3 is built from 13 residues. The ends were cut back, 2 bases at V and 4 bases at J, with 8 bases in the middle. The CDR3 here is CASSLGPLETQYF. In nucleotides, the CDR3 is TGTGCCAGCAGTTTAGGCCCCTTAGAGACCCAGTACTTC.

The rearrangement joins TRBV13 to TRBJ2-6; D is possibly TRBD2 (6 bases). CDR3 length equals 17 residues. V dropped 2 bases and J dropped 4 bases, with 15 bases sitting between them. Germline V lookup: CDR1 PRHDT, CDR2 FYEKMQ (reference sequence). The CDR3 region is CASSLPPGAPGANVLTF. The CDR3 nucleotides are TGTGCCAGCAGCTTACCCCCGGGAGCCCCCGGGGCCAACGTCCTGACTTTC. Using reference TRBV13 and TRBJ2-6 for the parts outside the CDR3, the full variable domain is AAGVIQSPRHLIKEKRETATLKCYPIPRHDTVYWYQQGPGQDPQFLISFYEKMQSDKGSIPDRFSAQQFSDYHSELNMSSLELGDSALYFCASSLPPGAPGANVLTFGAGSRLTVL.

DNA for the CDR3: TGTGCCAGCAGCCGCGCGATCGGTAGCGGCACAGATACGCAGTATTTT. It is translated as CASSRAIGSGTDTQYF. V usage is TRBV3-1 (or the pseudogene TRBV3-2) and J usage is TRBJ2-3; perhaps TRBD2 as D (5 bases). Germline V gene sequence: CDR1 LGHDT, CDR2 YNNKEL (reference sequence). V lost 4 bases and J 1 base, leaving 15 bases between the germline ends. CDR3 length: 16 amino acids.

The chain joins TRBV6-1 to TRBJ1-4; the match to TRBD1 covers 8 bases. The V gene end was trimmed by 2 bases and the J gene end by 0 bases; junction bases not matched to a gene: 14. The CDR3 runs 20 residues. Germline loops: CDR1 MNHNS, CDR2 SASEGT. CDR3 protein: CASSERGDRGWTATNEKLFF. The CDR3, as DNA: TGTGCCAGCAGTGAAAGGGGTGACAGGGGCTGGACTGCAACTAATGAAAAACTGTTTTTT.

The gene calls are TRBV28 and TRBJ2-3, with D hard to call. CDR1 MDHEN and CDR2 SYDVKM come from the germline V gene. V shed 1 base and J shed 0 bases, with 14 bases lying between them. The CDR3 consists of 17 residues. The CDR3 bases are TGTGCCAGCAGTTTATTGACGGGTGTATATAGCACAGATACGCAGTATTTT. This encodes CASSLLTGVYSTDTQYF.